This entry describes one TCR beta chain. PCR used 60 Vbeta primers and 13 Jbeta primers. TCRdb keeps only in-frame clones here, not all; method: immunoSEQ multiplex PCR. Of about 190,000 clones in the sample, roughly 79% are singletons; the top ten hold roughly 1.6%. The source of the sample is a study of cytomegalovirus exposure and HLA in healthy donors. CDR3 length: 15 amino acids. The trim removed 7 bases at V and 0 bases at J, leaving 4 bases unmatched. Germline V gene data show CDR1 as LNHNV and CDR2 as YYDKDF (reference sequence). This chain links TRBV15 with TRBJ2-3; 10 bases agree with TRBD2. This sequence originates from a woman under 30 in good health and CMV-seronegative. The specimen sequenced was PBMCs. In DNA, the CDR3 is TGTGCCACCAAAGGGACTAGCGCCAGCACAGATACGCAGTATTTT. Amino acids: CATKGTSASTDTQYF.